The clone carrying this T cell receptor (beta chain) has only one observation. The data originate from a study of blood T cell repertoires in COVID-19. Study summary: Acute and convalescent COVID-19 samples came from the United States, Italy and Spain.

V was pared by 3 bases and J by 6 bases, with 21 bases between. The CDR3 is 16 residues long. Germline V gives CDR1 DFQATT, CDR2 SNEGSKA (reference sequence). As handled by the study authors: Scientists estimated how many nucleated cells there were by amplifying reference gene primers. The protocol was immunoSEQ multiplex PCR, while the TCRdb copy is restricted to in-frame clones and leaves out a portion. For V, J and clone size, that table is used; D and trimming come from the DNA. The sample lists 70,000 to 90,000 clones; around 79% were seen once. This chain connects TRBV20-1 to TRBJ1-5; tentatively, D is TRBD1 (5 bases). Sequencing was carried out using peripheral blood. This clonotype was sampled from a human donor in a cohort sampled during active COVID-19. The CDR3 spells CSASQTEGWGFQPQHF. In DNA, the CDR3 is TGCAGTGCTAGTCAGACGGAGGGGTGGGGTTTTCAGCCCCAGCATTTT.